The 6 T cell receptor beta chains reported below all come from one sample, sequenced in a study of cytomegalovirus exposure and HLA in healthy donors. The PCR ran on 60 Vbeta and 13 Jbeta primers. Clones were read by immunoSEQ multiplex PCR, and TCRdb kept only the in-frame ones, dropping some. The sample comprises around 250,000 clones, about 90% of which are singletons, and 1.7% rests with the top ten. The sample consisted of PBMCs. Every receptor here comes from a girl aged 2 to 9 in good health and CMV-seronegative.

The sample holds a few counts of this clone. The rearrangement links TRBV6-1 to TRBJ2-3, with 8 bases identical to TRBD1. The CDR3 consists of 11 residues. Germline trimming cut 4 bases from V and 11 bases from J; bases unmatched to any gene: 2. Germline values: CDR1 MNHNS, CDR2 SASEGT. This CDR3 reads CASSVTGGQYF. In DNA form, the CDR3 reads TGTGCCAGCAGTGTTACAGGGGGGCAGTATTTT.

J is TRBJ1-1 and V is TRBV7-6, with 8 bases lining up with TRBD1. From germline, CDR1 is SGHVS and CDR2 FNYEAQ. With 1 base clipped from V and 1 base from J, the junction kept 2 bases outside the gene matches. The CDR3 runs to 15 residues. DNA for the CDR3: TGTGCCAGCAGCTTAGTTGGGACAGGGAACACTGAAGCTTTCTTT. Translation gives CASSLVGTGNTEAFF.

This rearrangement joins TRBV2 to TRBJ2-7; 8 bases align to TRBD2. Germline CDR1 and CDR2: SNHLY and FYNNEI. J was trimmed by 3 bases and V by 5 bases; bases with no gene match: 15. This CDR3 is built from 17 residues. CDR3 sequence reads: CASSPYLIASGYYEQYF. In DNA form, the CDR3 reads TGTGCCAGCAGTCCTTATCTCATTGCTAGCGGGTACTACGAGCAGTACTTC.

The DNA of the CDR3 is TGCGCCAGCAGCTTCAGTGATTTGAACACTGAAGCTTTCTTT. This gives the protein CASSFSDLNTEAFF. The rearrangement uses TRBV5-1 and TRBJ1-1; D uncertain. Trimming stripped 2 bases from V and 0 bases from J, with 8 bases between. Germline loops: CDR1 SGHRS, CDR2 YFSETQ. This CDR3 has 14 residues. Full variable domain (outside the CDR3, taken from reference TRBV5-1 and TRBJ1-1): KAGVTQTPRYLIKTRGQQVTLSCSPISGHRSVSWYQQTPGQGLQFLFEYFSETQRNKGNFPGRFSGRQFSNSRSEMNVSTLELGDSALYLCASSFSDLNTEAFFGQGTRLTVV.

This rearrangement joins TRBV7-4 to TRBJ1-6; 8 bases are a match to TRBD1. Germline loops: CDR1 SGHVT, CDR2 SQSDAQ. Trimming cost V 5 bases and J 10 bases; bases outside gene matches: 19. This CDR3 is built from 18 residues. CDR3 in amino acids: CASSKGQGVPMGGSPLHF. DNA of the CDR3: TGTGCCAGCAGCAAAGGACAGGGAGTTCCTATGGGAGGCTCACCCCTCCACTTT.

The chain uses TRBV4-2 and TRBJ2-1, with D tentatively TRBD2 (5 bases). The CDR3 has 16 residues. From germline, CDR1 is LGHNA and CDR2 YNFKEQ. V was clipped by 0 bases and J by 5 bases, with 14 bases between them. CDR3 sequence: CASSQEVAGRNNEQFF. CDR3 nucleotides: TGTGCCAGCAGCCAAGAGGTTGCGGGTAGGAACAATGAGCAGTTCTTC.